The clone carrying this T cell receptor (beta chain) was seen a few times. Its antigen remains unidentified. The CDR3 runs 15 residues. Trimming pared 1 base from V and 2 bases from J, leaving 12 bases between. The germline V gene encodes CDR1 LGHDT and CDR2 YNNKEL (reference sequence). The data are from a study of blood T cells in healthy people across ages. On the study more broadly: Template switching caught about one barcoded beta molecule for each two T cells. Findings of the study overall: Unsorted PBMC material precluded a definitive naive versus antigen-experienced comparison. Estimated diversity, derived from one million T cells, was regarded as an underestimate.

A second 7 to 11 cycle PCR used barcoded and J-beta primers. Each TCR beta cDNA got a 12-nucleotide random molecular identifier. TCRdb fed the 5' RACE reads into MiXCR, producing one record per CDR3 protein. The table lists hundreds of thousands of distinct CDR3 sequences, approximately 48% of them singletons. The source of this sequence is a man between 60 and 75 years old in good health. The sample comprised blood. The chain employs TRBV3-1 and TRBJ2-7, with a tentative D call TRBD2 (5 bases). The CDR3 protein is CASSQAGLLTYEQYF. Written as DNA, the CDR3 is TGTGCCAGCAGCCAAGCTGGACTTCTCACCTACGAGCAGTACTTC.